Below are 15 T cell receptor beta chains sequenced from a single sample in a study of blood T cell repertoires in COVID-19. The repertoire was sequenced with immunoSEQ multiplex PCR; TCRdb's copy has only in-frame clones and lacks some. The repertoire consists of fewer than 250,000 clones, with roughly 80% occurring once and the leading ten covering 6.5% to 9%. The sequencing input was peripheral blood. The receptors stem from a woman between 45 and 60 years old with acute or convalescent COVID-19.

This sequence joins TRBV5-1 and TRBJ1-1, with TRBD1 identical over 7 bases. Trimming removed 4 bases from V and 2 bases from J; junction bases left unmatched: 2. Germline V gene sequence: CDR1 SGHRS, CDR2 YFSETQ. This CDR3 region has 13 residues. CDR3 nucleotide sequence: TGCGCCAGCAGCCGGGACAGCAACACTGAAGCTTTCTTT. Its translation: CASSRDSNTEAFF.

The gene calls are TRBV3-1 (or the pseudogene TRBV3-2) and TRBJ1-6; possibly TRBD1 for D (6 bases). The CDR3 is 16 amino acids. Germline assignment: CDR1 LGHDT and CDR2 YNNKEL (reference sequence). Between the trimmed V and J ends, which lost 5 bases and 7 bases, there was a span of 18 bases. CDR3 residues: CASSSQSGGRNSPLHF. In DNA, the CDR3 is TGTGCCAGCAGCTCACAGTCGGGGGGGCGGAATTCACCCCTCCACTTT.

The rearrangement links TRBV10-3 to TRBJ1-6; no clear D. V shed 0 bases and J shed 6 bases, with 6 bases lying between them. The CDR3 sequence is 14 residues long. Germline CDR1 reads ENHRY; CDR2 reads SYGVKD. CDR3 DNA: TGTGCCATCAGTGAGTCCGCGGGTAATTCACCCCTCCACTTT. Protein sequence: CAISESAGNSPLHF.

V and J are TRBV6-5 and TRBJ2-5; the D is unclear. The CDR3 is made up of 15 amino acids. V was pared by 0 bases and J by 0 bases, with 8 bases between. The V gene's germline CDR1 is MNHEY and CDR2 SVGAGI. As DNA, the CDR3 is TGTGCCAGCAGTTACTCGGCAGGCCACCAAGAGACCCAGTACTTC. As protein: CASSYSAGHQETQYF.

V is TRBV30 and J is TRBJ1-2; D unresolved. Germline V gene sequence: CDR1 GTSNPN, CDR2 SVGIG (reference sequence). V was cut by 2 bases and J by 7 bases, with 8 bases left in between. This CDR3 is built from 11 residues. The CDR3 coding sequence is TGTGCCTGGAGTACTAAGAGTGGCTACACCTTC. The encoded protein is CAWSTKSGYTF.

This rearrangement joins TRBV12-3 or TRBV12-4 to TRBJ1-1; TRBD1 might be the D (6 bases). The CDR3 covers 12 residues. V shed 3 bases and J shed 11 bases, with 13 bases lying between them. CDR3 DNA sequence: TGTGCCAGCAGTTTCAACAGGGAGAGTGCTTTCTTT. Translated, it gives CASSFNRESAFF.

The chain couples TRBV19 to TRBJ1-2, with 7 bases identical to TRBD1. CDR1 LNHDA and CDR2 SQIVND come from the germline V gene (reference sequence). The CDR3 covers 15 residues. The V and J ends lost 3 bases and 5 bases, in that order; junction bases with no gene match: 9. CDR3 region: CASSMGQRGWYGYTF. CDR3 in DNA: TGTGCCAGTAGTATGGGACAGAGAGGTTGGTATGGCTACACCTTC.

This clone was detected only once. V usage is TRBV30 and J usage is TRBJ2-2; a possible D gene is TRBD1 (5 bases). This CDR3 region has 13 residues. Between the trimmed V and J ends, which lost 0 bases and 6 bases, there was a span of 8 bases. Looked up from germline, CDR1 is GTSNPN and CDR2 is SVGIG (reference sequence). Here the CDR3 DNA reads TGTGCCTGGAGTGTAAGGGGCTCCGGGGAGCTGTTTTTT. Protein product: CAWSVRGSGELFF.

V and J are TRBV5-6 and TRBJ1-2, with D perhaps TRBD1 (6 bases). The CDR3 runs 15 residues. The germline CDR1 and CDR2 sequences are SGHDT and YYEEEE. Trimming cost V 6 bases and J 4 bases, with 19 bases left between them. In DNA, the CDR3 is TGTGCCAGCACCAATCAGGGGTTTGGGGTCTATGGCTACACCTTC. This codes for CASTNQGFGVYGYTF.

The chain couples TRBV6-6 to TRBJ2-7; TRBD1 matches 9 bases. There are 14 residues in the CDR3. V lost 6 bases to trimming and J lost 6 bases; unmatched junction nucleotides: 9. Germline V lookup: CDR1 MNHNY, CDR2 SVGAGI (reference sequence). In DNA, the CDR3 is TGTGCCAGCAGACCGGGACAGGGAAGAGGCGAGCAGTACTTC. Amino acids: CASRPGQGRGEQYF.

Ten or more counts support this clone. The chain links TRBV7-9 to TRBJ2-1; 7 bases line up with TRBD2. The junction had 19 bases not matched to a gene; V was cut back by 5 bases and J by 6 bases. This CDR3 has 18 amino acids. Looked up from germline, CDR1 is SEHNR and CDR2 is FQNEAQ (reference sequence). CDR3 bases: TGTGCCAGCAGCCCAAGCGGCGGGAGCTTTTTGTATGGCAATGAGCAGTTCTTC. It yields the protein CASSPSGGSFLYGNEQFF.

V is TRBV5-1 and J is TRBJ2-2; perhaps TRBD2 as D (5 bases). In germline, CDR1 is SGHRS, CDR2 YFSETQ. This CDR3 is built from 14 residues. The ends were cut back, 4 bases at V and 3 bases at J, with 10 bases in the middle. CDR3 amino acids: CASSRDGDTGELFF. As DNA, the CDR3 is TGCGCCAGCAGCAGAGACGGGGACACCGGGGAGCTGTTTTTT.

The rearrangement links TRBV7-9 to TRBJ2-3; no reliable D call. V was trimmed by 3 bases and J by 2 bases, leaving 3 bases between them. The germline CDR1 and CDR2 sequences are SEHNR and FQNEAQ (reference sequence). The length of the CDR3 is 12 residues. CDR3 DNA sequence: TGTGCCAGCAGCTTCGTCACAGATACGCAGTATTTT. It specifies CASSFVTDTQYF.

J is TRBJ2-1 and V is TRBV3-1 (or the pseudogene TRBV3-2), with TRBD2 matching 8 bases. Germline-derived CDR1 and CDR2 are LGHDT and YNNKEL (reference sequence). The CDR3 spans 14 residues. The trim removed 5 bases at V and 6 bases at J, leaving 6 bases unmatched. The CDR3, as DNA: TGTGCCAGCAGCGGGGCAGCGGGGGTCAATGAGCAGTTCTTC. Translated: CASSGAAGVNEQFF.

The rearrangement uses TRBV29-1 and TRBJ2-7; 9 bases match TRBD1. V shed 5 bases, J shed 2 bases, and the junction held 4 bases outside the gene matches. The CDR3 has 13 residues. Per germline, CDR1 SQVTM and CDR2 ANQGSEA. The CDR3 sequence: CSVPGQGAYEQYF. The CDR3 DNA reads TGCAGCGTTCCGGGACAGGGCGCCTACGAGCAGTACTTC.